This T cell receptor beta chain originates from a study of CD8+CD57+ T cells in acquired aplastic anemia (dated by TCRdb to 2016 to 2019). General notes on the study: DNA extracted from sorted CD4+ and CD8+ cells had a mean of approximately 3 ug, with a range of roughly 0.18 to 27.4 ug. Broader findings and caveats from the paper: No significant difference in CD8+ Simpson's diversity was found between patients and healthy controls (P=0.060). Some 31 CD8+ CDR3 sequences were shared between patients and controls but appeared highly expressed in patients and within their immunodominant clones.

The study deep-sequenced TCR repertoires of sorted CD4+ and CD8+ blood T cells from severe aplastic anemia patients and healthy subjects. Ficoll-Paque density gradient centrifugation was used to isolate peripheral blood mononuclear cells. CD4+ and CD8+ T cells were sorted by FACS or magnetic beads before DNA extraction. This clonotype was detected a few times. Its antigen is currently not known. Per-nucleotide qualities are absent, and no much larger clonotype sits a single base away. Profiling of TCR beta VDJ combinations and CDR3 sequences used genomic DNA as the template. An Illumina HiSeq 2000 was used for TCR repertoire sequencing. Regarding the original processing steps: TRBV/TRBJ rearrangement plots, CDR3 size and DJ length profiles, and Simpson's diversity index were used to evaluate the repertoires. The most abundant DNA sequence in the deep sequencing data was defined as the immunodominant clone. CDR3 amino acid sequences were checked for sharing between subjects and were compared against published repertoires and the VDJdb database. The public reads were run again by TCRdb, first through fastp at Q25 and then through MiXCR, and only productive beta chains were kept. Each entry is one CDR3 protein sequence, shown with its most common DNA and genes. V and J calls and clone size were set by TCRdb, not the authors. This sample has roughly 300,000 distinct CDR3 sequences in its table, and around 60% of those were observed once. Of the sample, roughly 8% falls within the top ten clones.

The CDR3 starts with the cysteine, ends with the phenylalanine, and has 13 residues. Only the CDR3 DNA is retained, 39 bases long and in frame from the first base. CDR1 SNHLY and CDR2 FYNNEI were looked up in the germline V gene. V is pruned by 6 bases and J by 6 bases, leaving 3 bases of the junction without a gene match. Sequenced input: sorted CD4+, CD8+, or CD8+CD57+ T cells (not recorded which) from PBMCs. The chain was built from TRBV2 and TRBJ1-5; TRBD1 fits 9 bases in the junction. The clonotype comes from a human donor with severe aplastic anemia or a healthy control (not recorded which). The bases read TGTGCCAGCAGGGGACAGGGAACTCAGCCCCAGCATTTT. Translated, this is CASRGQGTQPQHF.